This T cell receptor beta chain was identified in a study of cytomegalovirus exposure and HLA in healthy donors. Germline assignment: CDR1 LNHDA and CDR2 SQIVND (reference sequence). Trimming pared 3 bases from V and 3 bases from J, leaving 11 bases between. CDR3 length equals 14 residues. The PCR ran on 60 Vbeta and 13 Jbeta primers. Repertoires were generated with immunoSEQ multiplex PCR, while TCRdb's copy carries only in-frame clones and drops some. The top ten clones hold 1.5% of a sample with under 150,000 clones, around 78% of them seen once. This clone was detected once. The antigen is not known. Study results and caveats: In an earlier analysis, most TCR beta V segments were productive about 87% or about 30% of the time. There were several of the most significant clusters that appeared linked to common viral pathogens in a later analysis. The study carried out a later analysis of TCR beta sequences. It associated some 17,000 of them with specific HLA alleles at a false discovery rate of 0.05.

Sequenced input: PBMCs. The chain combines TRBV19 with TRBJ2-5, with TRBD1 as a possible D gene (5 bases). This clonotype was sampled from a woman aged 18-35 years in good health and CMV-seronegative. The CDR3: CASSMGQPEETQYF. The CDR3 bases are TGTGCCAGTAGTATGGGGCAGCCAGAAGAGACCCAGTACTTC.